This T cell receptor (beta chain) appears in the sequencing data of a study of cytomegalovirus exposure and HLA in healthy donors. The PCR used 60 Vbeta and 13 Jbeta primers. Clones were read by immunoSEQ multiplex PCR, and TCRdb kept only the in-frame ones, dropping some. The repertoire holds 170,000 or so clones, with around 74% as singletons. The CDR3 consists of 14 residues. V shed 4 bases, J shed 3 bases, and the junction held 5 bases outside the gene matches. Germline V gene lookup returns CDR1 KGHSH and CDR2 LQKENI. This clonotype originated in a woman younger than 45 in good health and CMV-seronegative. The rearrangement joins TRBV18 to TRBJ1-2; 7 nucleotides match TRBD1. The sequencing sample was made of PBMCs. This CDR3 reads CASSQTGQDYGYTF. Written as DNA, the CDR3 is TGTGCCAGCTCACAGACAGGGCAGGACTATGGCTACACCTTC.